These 18 T cell receptor beta chains were all obtained from the same sample, sequenced in a study of blood T cell repertoires in COVID-19. Assay used: immunoSEQ multiplex PCR; TCRdb lists only in-frame clones, some missing. Here the sample spans approximately 350,000 clones, more than 70% being singletons. Sequencing was done on a sample of peripheral blood. These receptors all stem from a man aged 25 to 45 with active or convalescent COVID-19.

Only one count was recorded for this clone. V gene TRBV28 combines with J gene TRBJ2-2, with 15 bases aligning to TRBD2. V shed 7 bases and J 5 bases; nucleotides not matched to a gene: 8. CDR3 length: 17 amino acids. The germline V gene encodes CDR1 MDHEN and CDR2 SYDVKM. The CDR3 sequence: CASIPNGLAGGTGELFF. CDR3 coding DNA: TGTGCCAGCATCCCTAACGGACTAGCGGGAGGGACCGGGGAGCTGTTTTTT.

The rearrangement joins TRBV27 to TRBJ2-3, with D possibly TRBD2 on 5 matching bases. CDR1 is MNHEY, CDR2 SMNVEV, per germline (reference sequence). V lost 3 bases to trimming and J lost 2 bases, with 18 bases between them. The length of the CDR3 is 17 residues. For the CDR3, the DNA is TGTGCCAGCAGTTTCCGGGGTGGTGGTTCCGCCACAGATACGCAGTATTTT. It translates to CASSFRGGGSATDTQYF.

In this sample, this clone turned up once. This chain uses TRBV12-3 or TRBV12-4 with TRBJ2-3, with D possibly TRBD2 on 5 matching bases. The CDR3 has 12 residues. V lost 7 bases and J lost 6, with 11 bases in between. The CDR3 DNA is TGTGCCAGCACCTCTACGGGGGATACGCAGTATTTT. It translates to CASTSTGDTQYF.

The chain employs TRBV11-3 and TRBJ1-4; no clear D gene. Germline values: CDR1 SGHNT, CDR2 YENEEA. CDR3 length equals 15 residues. V lost 3 bases and J lost 6, with 14 bases in between. CDR3 amino acids: CASSFGPSADEKLFF. In DNA form, the CDR3 reads TGTGCCAGCAGCTTTGGTCCTTCAGCGGATGAAAAACTGTTTTTT. Full variable domain (missing parts from reference TRBV11-3 and TRBJ1-4): EAGVVQSPRYKIIEKKQPVAFWCNPISGHNTLYWYLQNLGQGPELLIRYENEEAVDDSQLPKDRFSAERLKGVDSTLKIQPAELGDSAVYLCASSFGPSADEKLFFGSGTQLSVL.

J is TRBJ1-5 and V is TRBV28, with 8 bases aligning to TRBD1. In germline, CDR1 is MDHEN, CDR2 SYDVKM. With V trimmed by 7 bases and J by 7 bases, 9 bases remained unmatched. The CDR3 sequence is 14 residues long. CDR3 sequence reads: CASTWGQGAQPQHF. The CDR3 DNA reads TGTGCCAGCACTTGGGGTCAGGGGGCCCAGCCCCAGCATTTT.

This clone was found a few times. The CDR3 bases are TGTGCCAGCAGTCCAGGGCCGGATAACGACGAGCAGTACTTC. It is translated as CASSPGPDNDEQYF. This chain uses TRBV5-4 with TRBJ2-7, with a weak D call TRBD1 (5 bases). V was cut by 5 bases and J by 5 bases, with 17 bases left in between. The germline CDR1 and CDR2 sequences are SGHNT and YYREEE (reference sequence). The CDR3 extends over 14 amino acids.

About this clone: This sample includes further DNA sequences coding for the same CDR3. The rearrangement links TRBV4-1 to TRBJ2-7; D perhaps matches TRBD1 (6 bases). The CDR3 loop spans 14 amino acids. Trimming shortened V by 0 bases and J by 0 bases, and 6 bases separated the two germline ends. Germline CDR1 MGHRA, CDR2 YSYEKL. Here the CDR3 DNA reads TGCGCCAGCAGCCAAGAAGGGGGCTCCTACGAGCAGTACTTC. Residues: CASSQEGGSYEQYF.

This clone has only one observation. The chain carries TRBV5-4 and TRBJ2-3; D may be TRBD1 (6 bases). CDR3 size: 17 residues. Germline assignment: CDR1 SGHNT and CDR2 YYREEE (reference sequence). The V end was cut by 2 bases, the J end by 4 bases, with 20 bases between. The CDR3 DNA reads TGTGCCAGCAGCTTATGGGGCCAGGGGCGGTTCGCAGATACGCAGTATTTT. Residues: CASSLWGQGRFADTQYF.

This chain uses TRBV28 with TRBJ1-1; D ambiguous. Looked up from germline, CDR1 is MDHEN and CDR2 is SYDVKM. V was shortened by 6 bases and J by 8 bases, with 16 bases between the two germline ends. CDR3 length equals 13 residues. CDR3 DNA sequence: TGTGCCAGCAGCCTGCGCCGGAGCACCGAAGCTTTCTTT. This gives the protein CASSLRRSTEAFF.

J is TRBJ1-1 and V is TRBV7-9; D may be TRBD1 (5 bases). Between the trimmed V and J ends, which lost 7 bases and 4 bases, there was a span of 16 bases. Germline V gene data show CDR1 as SEHNR and CDR2 as FQNEAQ (reference sequence). This CDR3 is 14 amino acids long. CDR3 in amino acids: CASTKAGRVTEAFF. The CDR3 bases are TGTGCCAGCACCAAGGCGGGGCGCGTCACTGAAGCTTTCTTT.

The genes are TRBV30 and TRBJ1-1; D is perhaps TRBD1 (5 bases). The CDR3 has 13 amino acids. Germline CDR1 and CDR2: GTSNPN and SVGIG (reference sequence). The V and J ends lost 1 base and 0 bases respectively, with 6 bases between them. The CDR3 nucleotides read TGTGCCTGGAGTGAACAGGTGAACACTGAAGCTTTCTTT. Translation: CAWSEQVNTEAFF.

V is TRBV6-2 or TRBV6-3 and J is TRBJ2-1, with a weak D call TRBD1 (5 bases). The V gene's germline CDR1 is MNHEY and CDR2 SVGEGT. V lost 0 bases to trimming and J lost 6 bases, with 18 bases between them. The CDR3 has 17 residues. The CDR3: CASSYSSVQVMVNEQFF. For the CDR3, the DNA is TGTGCCAGCAGTTACTCGAGTGTACAGGTAATGGTCAATGAGCAGTTCTTC.

J is TRBJ2-3 and V is TRBV3-1 (or the pseudogene TRBV3-2); TRBD2 aligns across 9 bases. V dropped 2 bases and J dropped 5; count of bases not matched to a gene: 8. The CDR3 extends over 16 amino acids. CDR1 is LGHDT, CDR2 YNNKEL, per germline (reference sequence). CDR3: CASSQLRTSERDTQYF. Written as DNA, the CDR3 is TGTGCCAGCAGCCAACTTAGGACTAGCGAGCGAGATACGCAGTATTTT.

CDR3 residues: CATGAGVTDTQYF. The CDR3 region has the DNA TGTGCCACTGGAGCGGGAGTGACAGATACGCAGTATTTT. The chain has TRBV6-5 and TRBJ2-3; the match to TRBD2 covers 8 bases. Germline values: CDR1 MNHEY, CDR2 SVGAGI. This CDR3 spans 13 amino acids. The J segment lost 3 bases and the V segment lost 10 bases, leaving 6 bases of the junction unmatched.

The chain recombines TRBV14 with TRBJ2-1, with 9 positions matching TRBD2. V was clipped by 4 bases and J by 5 bases; unmatched bases: 9. The V gene's germline CDR1 is SGHDN and CDR2 FVKESK. The CDR3 length is 16 residues. The CDR3 sequence is CASSRSPSGGHNEQFF. CDR3 in DNA: TGTGCCAGCAGCCGCAGCCCAAGCGGGGGGCACAATGAGCAGTTCTTC. The full variable domain, its missing parts supplied by reference TRBV14 and TRBJ2-1, is EAGVTQFPSHSVIEKGQTVTLRCDPISGHDNLYWYRRVMGKEIKFLLHFVKESKQDESGMPNNRFLAERTGGTYSTLKVQPAELEDSGVYFCASSRSPSGGHNEQFFGPGTRLTVL.

The rearrangement links TRBV4-2 to TRBJ2-7; TRBD1 aligns across 8 bases. This CDR3 is 16 amino acids long. CDR1 is LGHNA, CDR2 YNFKEQ, per germline. V shed 2 bases, J shed 3 bases, and the junction held 9 bases outside the gene matches. The CDR3 coding sequence is TGTGCCAGCAGCCAAACAGCAGGACAGGGCGTCTACGAGCAGTACTTC. Translating gives CASSQTAGQGVYEQYF.

The J gene is TRBJ2-7, the V gene TRBV6-6, with a tentative D call TRBD1 (6 bases). The CDR3 covers 14 residues. Germline V gene lookup returns CDR1 MNHNY and CDR2 SVGAGI (reference sequence). V shed 2 bases and J shed 5 bases, with 13 bases lying between them. CDR3 amino acids: CASSYGQRTDEQYF. CDR3 nucleotides: TGTGCCAGCAGTTACGGACAGCGAACGGACGAGCAGTACTTC.

The V call is TRBV10-3, the J call TRBJ1-3, with 7 nucleotides matching TRBD1. CDR3 length: 15 amino acids. Germline CDR1 is ENHRY and CDR2 is SYGVKD. V gave up 5 bases and J gave up 4 bases; unmatched junction bases: 8. Written as DNA, the CDR3 is TGTGCCATCAGTTCTGGACAGGTAGCGGGAAACACCATATATTTT. Translated, it gives CAISSGQVAGNTIYF.